The clone carrying this T cell receptor (beta chain) came up a few times. Its antigen is unknown. Sequencing was performed with immunoSEQ multiplex PCR; in TCRdb, only in-frame clones are kept and a portion is missing. This table holds roughly 48,000 clones, around 83% found once. This sample was included in a study of early stage breast cancer tumors. The wider study: Of some 17 invasive breast tumors, twelve were hormone receptor-positive, HER2-negative.

Study-level results: Unsorted bulk genomic DNA sequencing lacked pairing and functional marker data. In about 90% of the 16 patients, blood comparison separated tumor from normal breast.

Input material: blood. The clonotype comes from a person aged 50-59 years with breast cancer.

The CDR3 spells CASSLGSRDGYTF. As DNA, the CDR3 is TGCGCCAGCAGCTTGGGTTCCAGGGATGGCTACACCTTC. The V and J genes are TRBV5-1 and TRBJ1-2; TRBD1 is a possible D gene (5 bases). Germline CDR1 SGHRS, CDR2 YFSETQ. Trimming cost V 0 bases and J 6 bases, with 9 bases left between them. The CDR3 consists of 13 residues.